Sequencing of this TCR beta chain was carried out in a study of neurological immune-mediated disorders. TCRdb re-derived calls from the 5' RACE reads in MiXCR, one entry per CDR3 protein. The repertoire includes about 44,000 distinct CDR3 sequences, roughly a fifth of them detected once, and less than 5% sits in the top ten. As for time point: technical triplicate 3. The ends were cut back, 11 bases at V and 4 bases at J, with 17 bases in the middle. CDR3 length equals 14 residues. This clonotype came up many times. This receptor was taken from a man in his fifties or sixties with HTLV-1-associated myelopathy (HAM/TSP). V is TRBV12-3 or TRBV12-4 and J is TRBJ2-2, with a tentative D call TRBD1 (6 bases). The sample was PBMCs. The CDR3 region has the DNA TGTGCCTCGACCCCAGGGGAGACCACCGGGGAGCTGTTTTTT. It specifies CASTPGETTGELFF.